This T cell receptor beta chain was identified in a study of CD8+ T cells in alopecia areata. Study-level information: Tofacitinib administration to treated patients was oral, at 5 to 10 mg twice daily. Overall study results and limits: Tissue-resident alphabeta T cells belonging to normal skin likewise get sequenced within scalp specimens.

Peripheral blood and lesional scalp punch biopsies were taken from alopecia areata patients. Both CD4+ and CD8+ T cells were separated by sorting PBMCs. Following extraction, RNA underwent reverse transcription to cDNA, which served as the sequencing template. The protocol was immunoSEQ multiplex PCR, while the TCRdb copy is restricted to in-frame clones and leaves out a portion. In the table there are roughly 150,000 clones, around 86% of which are singletons. The CDR3 sequence is 12 residues long. Germline CDR1 is GTSNPN and CDR2 is SVGIG (reference sequence). V lost 7 bases to trimming and J lost 6 bases, with 12 bases between them. In regard to this clone: Its antigen is not identified.

V is TRBV30 and J is TRBJ2-2; D not certain. The sample in question was CD8+ T cells sorted from blood, obtained at week 0. This receptor was identified in a human donor with alopecia areata. The CDR3 nucleotides are TGTGCCTACCGCCCGTCTTCCGGGGAGCTGTTTTTT. This gives the protein CAYRPSSGELFF.